Below, 10 T cell receptor beta chains from the same sample are listed, as sequenced in a study of shared clonotypes between healthy human individuals (dated by TCRdb to about 2020). CD8 naive samples consisted of CD45RO-negative cells that were positively selected for CCR7, yielding a CD45RA+CCR7+ population without TemRA cells. Library preparation was by the immunoSEQ multiplex PCR assay. TCRdb's version of the immuneACCESS table is confined to in-frame rearrangements and falls short of the full clone set. An unresolved V gene accounts for under half of the shortfall where checked; the remainder is of unknown origin. Recorded for this sample are 1.5 million to 2.5 million clones; about 95% of them occurred a single time. The leading ten clones occupy 1% to 1.5% of the sample. Sequencing was done on a sample of naive CD8+ T cells sorted from blood. Read against the paper, the sample's cell subset or site label means: CD45RA+CCR7+. These receptors were obtained from a man between 18 and 29 years old in good health.

This chain connects TRBV5-1 to TRBJ2-5, with D hard to call. Trimming left V 3 bases short and J 1 base short, with 13 bases between. The CDR3 spans 15 residues. Germline V gene lookup returns CDR1 SGHRS and CDR2 YFSETQ. The CDR3 here is CASSSIRAPQETQYF. As DNA, the CDR3 is TGCGCCAGCAGCTCTATCCGGGCCCCCCAAGAGACCCAGTACTTC.

The chain couples TRBV7-2 to TRBJ2-1; D gene uncertain. CDR1 is SGHTA, CDR2 FQGNSA, per germline. This CDR3 is built from 16 residues. Trimming took off 7 bases at V and 2 bases at J, with 18 bases between the two ends. The CDR3 spells CASNPLLALAYNEQFF. For the CDR3, the DNA is TGTGCCAGCAACCCCCTGCTGGCCCTGGCCTACAATGAGCAGTTCTTC.

This rearrangement joins TRBV13 to TRBJ2-3; D gene uncertain. V was shortened by 3 bases and J by 4 bases, with 11 bases between the two germline ends. Per the germline V gene, CDR1 is PRHDT and CDR2 is FYEKMQ (reference sequence). The CDR3 runs to 14 residues. The CDR3 region is CASSLIGSADTQYF. DNA for the CDR3: TGTGCCAGCAGCTTGATTGGAAGTGCAGATACGCAGTATTTT.

Note on this clone: Other DNA sequences of this sample code for an identical CDR3. For the CDR3, the DNA is TGTGCCTGGAGCCTAGCGGGGAGCACAGATACGCAGTATTTT. Protein: CAWSLAGSTDTQYF. The gene calls are TRBV30 and TRBJ2-3; 9 bases agree with TRBD2. CDR3 length: 14 amino acids. The V segment lost 3 bases and the J segment 0 bases; nucleotides outside the gene matches: 1. Germline V gene lookup returns CDR1 GTSNPN and CDR2 SVGIG (reference sequence).

Remarks on this clone: Other nucleotide sequences in the sample specify the same CDR3. The chain uses TRBV27 and TRBJ2-5, with D possibly matching TRBD2 (6 bases). The CDR3 totals 14 residues. V was cut by 0 bases and J by 5 bases, with 10 bases left in between. Germline CDR1 is MNHEY and CDR2 is SMNVEV (reference sequence). The CDR3 is CASSLSGAGETQYF. The CDR3 DNA reads TGTGCCAGCAGTTTATCTGGGGCGGGGGAGACCCAGTACTTC.

This sequence joins TRBV21-1 and TRBJ2-7; the table's D call of TRBD1 was not tested on the DNA. TRBV21-1 is annotated as a pseudogene. This CDR3 has 16 residues. The chain's CDR3 is CASSIQGSRSSYEQYF. CDR3 bases: TGTGCCAGCAGCATACAGGGGTCCAGGAGCTCCTACGAGCAGTACTTC.

CDR3 region: CASSQDPGTGIREQYF. The CDR3 DNA reads TGCGCCAGCAGCCAAGATCCTGGGACAGGGATTCGCGAGCAGTACTTC. The chain couples TRBV4-1 to TRBJ2-7, with TRBD1 identical over 9 bases. V lost 0 bases to trimming and J lost 6 bases; unmatched junction nucleotides: 9. The length of the CDR3 is 16 residues. In germline, CDR1 is MGHRA, CDR2 YSYEKL.

V is TRBV4-2 and J is TRBJ2-2, with D uncertain. V was trimmed by 1 base and J by 0 bases, leaving 6 bases between them. Germline-derived CDR1 and CDR2 are LGHNA and YNFKEQ. The CDR3 is made up of 15 amino acids. The CDR3 nucleotides read TGTGCCAGCAGCCAAGGCGGAGCGAACACCGGGGAGCTGTTTTTT. This translates into CASSQGGANTGELFF.

This rearrangement joins TRBV10-3 to TRBJ1-1; perhaps TRBD1 as D (5 bases). Trimming pared 3 bases from V and 1 base from J, leaving 9 bases between. CDR3 size: 14 residues. The germline V gene encodes CDR1 ENHRY and CDR2 SYGVKD. CDR3 DNA: TGTGCCATCAGTGATGTCGGGACGAACACTGAAGCTTTCTTT. Translation gives CAISDVGTNTEAFF.

This chain connects TRBV4-1 to TRBJ2-1, with D maybe TRBD2 (6 bases). The CDR3 runs 15 residues. Germline V gene lookup returns CDR1 MGHRA and CDR2 YSYEKL. V was cut by 0 bases and J by 7 bases, with 13 bases left in between. In nucleotides, the CDR3 is TGCGCCAGCAGCCAAGAGAGTCGGGAGATGAATGAGCAGTTCTTC. Protein: CASSQESREMNEQFF.